Given below is one T cell receptor (beta chain) in context. Its cognate antigen is unknown. The data stem from a study of OX40 agonist ivuxolimab in advanced cancers. Study at large: Partial responses, seen in three patients, involved one hepatocellular carcinoma and two cutaneous melanomas. Whole-study results and caveats: Averaged across samples, CD8+ T cells carried more expanded clones than CD4+ did. At 0.1 to 3.0 mg/kg and by week 6, CD4+ and CD8+ T cells in the blood had expanded clonally.

Profiled with immunoSEQ multiplex PCR; TCRdb holds only in-frame clones, not every one. The sample lists some 87,000 clones; about 90% were seen once. The source was CD4+ or CD8+ T cells sorted from blood, collected in a trial of the OX40 agonist ivuxolimab. The origin of this receptor is an adult with an advanced solid tumor such as melanoma, head and neck, liver or kidney cancer.

DNA for the CDR3: TGCGCCAGCAGCAACGGACAGGGGGCTTCACCCCTCCACTTT. The encoded protein is CASSNGQGASPLHF. The chain carries TRBV5-1 and TRBJ1-6, with 11 nucleotides matching TRBD1. This CDR3 contains 14 residues. With V trimmed by 4 bases and J by 9 bases, 3 bases remained unmatched. Looked up from germline, CDR1 is SGHRS and CDR2 is YFSETQ. The full variable domain, with the rest looked up from reference TRBV5-1 and TRBJ1-6, is KAGVTQTPRYLIKTRGQQVTLSCSPISGHRSVSWYQQTPGQGLQFLFEYFSETQRNKGNFPGRFSGRQFSNSRSEMNVSTLELGDSALYLCASSNGQGASPLHFGNGTRLTVT.